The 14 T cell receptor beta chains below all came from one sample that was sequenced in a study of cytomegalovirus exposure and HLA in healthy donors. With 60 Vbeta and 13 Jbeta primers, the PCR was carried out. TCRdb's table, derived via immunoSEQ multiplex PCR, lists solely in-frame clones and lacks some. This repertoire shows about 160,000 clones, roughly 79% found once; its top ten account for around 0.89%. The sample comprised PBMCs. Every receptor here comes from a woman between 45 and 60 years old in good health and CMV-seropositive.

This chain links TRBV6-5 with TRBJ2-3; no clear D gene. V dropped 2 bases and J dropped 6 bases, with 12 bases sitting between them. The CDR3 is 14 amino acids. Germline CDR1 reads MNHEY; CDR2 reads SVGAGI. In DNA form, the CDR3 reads TGTGCCAGCAGTTACGCCTCACTCGGGGATACGCAGTATTTT. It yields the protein CASSYASLGDTQYF.

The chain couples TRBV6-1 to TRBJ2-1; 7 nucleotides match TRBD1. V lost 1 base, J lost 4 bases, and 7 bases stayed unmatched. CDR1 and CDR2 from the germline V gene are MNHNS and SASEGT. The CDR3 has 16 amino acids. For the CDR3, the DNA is TGTGCCAGCAGTGAAGTAGGGGACAGTCTATACAATGAGCAGTTCTTC. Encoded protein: CASSEVGDSLYNEQFF.

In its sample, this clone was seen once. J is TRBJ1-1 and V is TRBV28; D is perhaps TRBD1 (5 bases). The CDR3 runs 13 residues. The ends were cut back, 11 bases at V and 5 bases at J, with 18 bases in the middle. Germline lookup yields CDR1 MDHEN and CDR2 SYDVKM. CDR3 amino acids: CASTAAGRTEAFF. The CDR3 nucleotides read TGTGCCTCCACGGCGGCAGGGCGGACTGAAGCTTTCTTT.

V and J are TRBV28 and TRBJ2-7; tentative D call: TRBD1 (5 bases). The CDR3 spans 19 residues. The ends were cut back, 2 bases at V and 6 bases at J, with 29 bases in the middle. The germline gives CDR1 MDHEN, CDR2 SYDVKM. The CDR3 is CASSLPAVDSARMAPEQYF. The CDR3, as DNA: TGTGCCAGCAGTTTACCCGCCGTCGACAGTGCAAGGATGGCACCCGAGCAGTACTTC.

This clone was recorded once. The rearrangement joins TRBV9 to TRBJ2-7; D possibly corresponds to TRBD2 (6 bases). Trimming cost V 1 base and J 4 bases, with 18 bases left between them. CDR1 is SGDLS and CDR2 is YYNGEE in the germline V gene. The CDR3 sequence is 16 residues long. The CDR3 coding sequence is TGTGCCAGCAGCGTATCGGCGGGAACAACTATATACGAGCAGTACTTC. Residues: CASSVSAGTTIYEQYF.

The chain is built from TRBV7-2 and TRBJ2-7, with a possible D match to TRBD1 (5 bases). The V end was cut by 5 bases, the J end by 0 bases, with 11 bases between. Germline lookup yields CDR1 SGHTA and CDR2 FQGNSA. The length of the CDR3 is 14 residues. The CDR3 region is CASSRTGDSYEQYF. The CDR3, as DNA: TGTGCCAGCAGCCGAACAGGTGACTCCTACGAGCAGTACTTC.

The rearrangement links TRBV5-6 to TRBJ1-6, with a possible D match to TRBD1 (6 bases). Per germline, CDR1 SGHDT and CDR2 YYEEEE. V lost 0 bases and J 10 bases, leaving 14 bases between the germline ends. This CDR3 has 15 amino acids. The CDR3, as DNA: TGTGCCAGCAGCTTGGTAGACAGGATTGAATCACCCCTCCACTTT. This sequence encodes CASSLVDRIESPLHF.

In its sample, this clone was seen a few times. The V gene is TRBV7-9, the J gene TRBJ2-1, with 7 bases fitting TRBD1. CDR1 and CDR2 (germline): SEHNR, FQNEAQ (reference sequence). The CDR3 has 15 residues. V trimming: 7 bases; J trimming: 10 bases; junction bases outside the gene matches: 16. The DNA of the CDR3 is TGTGCCAGCAAGGCAACAGGGGACCTAATAAGGGAGCAGTTCTTC. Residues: CASKATGDLIREQFF.

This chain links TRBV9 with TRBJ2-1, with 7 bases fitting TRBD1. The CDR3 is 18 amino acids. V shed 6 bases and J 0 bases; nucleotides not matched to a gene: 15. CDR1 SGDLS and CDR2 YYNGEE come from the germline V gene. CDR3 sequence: CASNPRDSPPSSYNEQFF. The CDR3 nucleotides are TGTGCCAGCAACCCTAGGGACAGTCCTCCTAGCTCCTACAATGAGCAGTTCTTC.

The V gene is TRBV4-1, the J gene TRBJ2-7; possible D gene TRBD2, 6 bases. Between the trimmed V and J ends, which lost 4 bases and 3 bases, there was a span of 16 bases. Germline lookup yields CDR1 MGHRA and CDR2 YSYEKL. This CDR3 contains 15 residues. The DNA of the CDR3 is TGCGCCAGCAGCCCAGGCCCGGACTACCTCTACGAGCAGTACTTC. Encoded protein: CASSPGPDYLYEQYF.

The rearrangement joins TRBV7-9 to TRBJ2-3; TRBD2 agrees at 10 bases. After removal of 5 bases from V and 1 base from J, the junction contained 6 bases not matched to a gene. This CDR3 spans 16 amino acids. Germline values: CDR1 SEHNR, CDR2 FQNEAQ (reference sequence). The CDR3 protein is CASSIRSGGGTDTQYF. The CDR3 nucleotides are TGTGCCAGCAGCATCAGAAGCGGGGGGGGCACAGATACGCAGTATTTT.

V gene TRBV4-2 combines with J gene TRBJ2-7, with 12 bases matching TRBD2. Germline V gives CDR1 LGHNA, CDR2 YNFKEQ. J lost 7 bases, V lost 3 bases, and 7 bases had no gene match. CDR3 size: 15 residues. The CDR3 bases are TGTGCCAGCAGCCAGAGACTAGCGGGAGTCGAGGAGCAGTACTTC. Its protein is CASSQRLAGVEEQYF.

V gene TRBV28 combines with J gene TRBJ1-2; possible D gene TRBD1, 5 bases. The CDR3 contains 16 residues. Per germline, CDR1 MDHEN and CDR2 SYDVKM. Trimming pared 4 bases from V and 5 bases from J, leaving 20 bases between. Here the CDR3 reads CASSSFDRRPGYGYTF. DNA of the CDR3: TGTGCCAGCAGTTCATTCGACAGACGCCCTGGTTATGGCTACACCTTC.

This chain's CDR3 is CASSVGGLQETQYF. CDR3 nucleotides: TGTGCCAGCAGCGTAGGGGGGCTCCAAGAGACCCAGTACTTC. V is TRBV9 and J is TRBJ2-5, with D possibly TRBD1 on 6 matching bases. Germline CDR1 and CDR2: SGDLS and YYNGEE. The CDR3 has 14 amino acids. Trimming removed 0 bases from V and 1 base from J, with 7 bases in between.